These 25 T cell receptor beta chains were all obtained from the same sample, sequenced in a study of cytomegalovirus exposure and HLA in healthy donors. Clones were read by immunoSEQ multiplex PCR, and TCRdb kept only the in-frame ones, dropping some. The top ten clones hold 0.92% of a sample with roughly 300,000 clones, approximately 90% of them seen once. The sequenced sample was PBMCs. The origin of the receptors is a woman younger than 35 in good health and CMV-seronegative.

The chain uses TRBV5-6 and TRBJ2-7; 9 bases are shared with TRBD2. Germline V gene data show CDR1 as SGHDT and CDR2 as YYEEEE. The CDR3 totals 14 residues. The ends lost 4 bases at V and 5 bases at J; junction bases unmatched: 7. CDR3 sequence: CASSLLAGTDEQYF. The CDR3, as DNA: TGTGCCAGCAGCCTCCTAGCGGGAACAGACGAGCAGTACTTC.

V and J are TRBV19 and TRBJ2-5, with D unresolved. The length of the CDR3 is 14 residues. Germline V CDR1 and CDR2: LNHDA, SQIVND (reference sequence). The V gene lost 2 bases and the J gene lost 1 base, with 8 bases spanning the gap. Here the CDR3 DNA reads TGTGCCAGTAGTATAAGACTGTTCCAAGAGACCCAGTACTTC. As protein: CASSIRLFQETQYF.

The chain is built from TRBV15 and TRBJ2-7; perhaps TRBD2 as D (7 bases). Germline values: CDR1 LNHNV, CDR2 YYDKDF (reference sequence). Trimming cost V 1 base and J 1 base, with 17 bases left between them. The CDR3 runs 17 residues. CDR3 region: CATSRVGGAGESYEQYF. CDR3 bases: TGTGCCACCAGCAGAGTAGGGGGGGCAGGGGAATCCTACGAGCAGTACTTC.

This chain uses TRBV7-6 with TRBJ1-1, with D perhaps TRBD1 (5 bases). The V end was cut by 0 bases, the J end by 3 bases, with 8 bases between. The CDR3 runs to 14 residues. The V gene's germline CDR1 is SGHVS and CDR2 FNYEAQ. CDR3 sequence: CASSLAPGDTEAFF. Written as DNA, the CDR3 is TGTGCCAGCAGCTTAGCACCGGGGGACACTGAAGCTTTCTTT.

V gene TRBV5-1 combines with J gene TRBJ1-3, with 9 positions matching TRBD1. Per the germline V gene, CDR1 is SGHRS and CDR2 is YFSETQ. The CDR3 is made up of 16 amino acids. The V gene end was trimmed by 2 bases and the J gene end by 1 base; junction bases not matched to a gene: 4. In DNA form, the CDR3 reads TGCGCCAGCAGCTTTACAGGGGGCGCGTCTGGAAACACCATATATTTT. Translating it yields CASSFTGGASGNTIYF.

The chain has TRBV27 and TRBJ1-2, with a possible D match to TRBD1 (6 bases). Germline V gives CDR1 MNHEY, CDR2 SMNVEV (reference sequence). Trimming cost V 2 bases and J 4 bases, with 17 bases left between them. This CDR3 region has 16 residues. The CDR3 nucleotides read TGTGCCAGCAGTTTAGGGGGCGGGTATCTAGGCTATGGCTACACCTTC. Protein sequence: CASSLGGGYLGYGYTF.

V and J are TRBV5-6 and TRBJ2-7; tentatively, D is TRBD2 (5 bases). The CDR3 length is 14 residues. In germline, CDR1 is SGHDT, CDR2 YYEEEE. Trimming stripped 4 bases from V and 0 bases from J, with 11 bases between. In DNA, the CDR3 is TGTGCCAGCAGCGAGAGGGTTAGCTCCTACGAGCAGTACTTC. Translating gives CASSERVSSYEQYF.

The chain has TRBV28 and TRBJ2-4, with 10 bases lining up with TRBD2. V lost 3 bases to trimming and J lost 2 bases; unmatched junction nucleotides: 16. The CDR3 spans 20 residues. Germline V lookup: CDR1 MDHEN, CDR2 SYDVKM. CDR3 sequence reads: CASSFSYGLLAGDSKNIQYF. Here the CDR3 DNA reads TGTGCCAGCAGTTTTTCATACGGACTTCTAGCGGGAGATTCCAAAAACATTCAGTACTTC.

The chain employs TRBV29-1 and TRBJ1-2; D not resolved. Germline lookup yields CDR1 SQVTM and CDR2 ANQGSEA. The CDR3 extends over 12 amino acids. The germline V and J ends were trimmed by 3 bases and 4 bases, with 9 bases remaining between them. CDR3 nucleotides: TGCAGCGTTGATAGCAGCCTCTATGGCTACACCTTC. Amino acids: CSVDSSLYGYTF.

The CDR3 is CASSETTSGRISYNEQFF. The CDR3 DNA is TGTGCCAGCAGTGAAACCACTAGCGGGAGAATCTCCTACAATGAGCAGTTCTTC. J is TRBJ2-1 and V is TRBV2; 11 bases match TRBD2. The CDR3 covers 18 residues. The trim removed 2 bases at V and 0 bases at J, leaving 6 bases unmatched. Germline values: CDR1 SNHLY, CDR2 FYNNEI.

J is TRBJ1-4 and V is TRBV27, with D unresolved. The germline gives CDR1 MNHEY, CDR2 SMNVEV (reference sequence). CDR3 length equals 15 residues. Trimming pared 3 bases from V and 10 bases from J, leaving 18 bases between. CDR3 sequence reads: CASSLAVRGEGKLFF. The CDR3 DNA sequence: TGTGCCAGCAGTTTGGCAGTCCGCGGGGAAGGAAAACTGTTTTTT.

The CDR3: CASRRGNSNQPQHF. CDR3 coding DNA: TGTGCCAGCAGAAGGGGAAATAGCAATCAGCCCCAGCATTTT. This chain joins TRBV6-5 and TRBJ1-5, with D perhaps matching TRBD1 (5 bases). CDR1 is MNHEY, CDR2 SVGAGI, per germline. Trimming removed 6 bases from V and 0 bases from J, with 9 bases in between. The CDR3 contains 14 residues.

V gene TRBV5-1 combines with J gene TRBJ2-3; TRBD1 matches at 7 bases. The CDR3 totals 16 residues. Germline assignment: CDR1 SGHRS and CDR2 YFSETQ. J was trimmed by 3 bases and V by 4 bases; bases with no gene match: 11. CDR3 region: CASSPTRQGWTDTQYF. The CDR3 coding sequence is TGCGCCAGCAGCCCTACCCGACAGGGCTGGACAGATACGCAGTATTTT.

This clone occurred once. V usage is TRBV25-1 and J usage is TRBJ2-7, with D possibly TRBD2 on 7 matching bases. The CDR3 covers 18 residues. Trimming shortened V by 11 bases and J by 7 bases, and 36 bases separated the two germline ends. Per the germline V gene, CDR1 is MGHDK and CDR2 is SYGVNS. This CDR3 reads CAAPRGGRRGRAMGEQYF. The CDR3 DNA reads as TGTGCCGCACCACGAGGGGGGCGCAGAGGGAGGGCCATGGGGGAGCAGTACTTC.

The V call is TRBV27, the J call TRBJ2-1; TRBD2 agrees at 15 bases. Germline assignment: CDR1 MNHEY and CDR2 SMNVEV (reference sequence). V shed 6 bases and J 9 bases; nucleotides not matched to a gene: 6. This CDR3 is built from 15 residues. This CDR3 is CASRRGTSGRFEQFF. For the CDR3, the DNA is TGTGCCAGCAGACGCGGGACTAGCGGGAGGTTTGAGCAGTTCTTC.

The genes are TRBV28 and TRBJ2-1, with 9 bases aligning to TRBD1. Germline V gene lookup returns CDR1 MDHEN and CDR2 SYDVKM. This CDR3 spans 15 amino acids. Trimming took 6 bases from V and 1 from J; bases not matched to a gene: 4. The CDR3 is CASRPGTGSYNEQFF. DNA of the CDR3: TGTGCCAGCAGGCCCGGGACAGGGTCCTACAATGAGCAGTTCTTC.

About this clone: The same CDR3 also results from other DNA sequences found in this sample. V is TRBV5-1 and J is TRBJ2-3, with TRBD1 matching over 7 bases. V lost 2 bases and J lost 0; bases outside the gene matches: 3. The V gene's germline CDR1 is SGHRS and CDR2 YFSETQ. This CDR3 is built from 15 residues. CDR3 nucleotides: TGCGCCAGCAGCTTCCGGGACAGTAGCACAGATACGCAGTATTTT. Encoded protein: CASSFRDSSTDTQYF.

The chain employs TRBV7-6 and TRBJ2-3, with D possibly TRBD2 on 6 matching bases. V lost 4 bases and J lost 4, with 15 bases in between. CDR3 size: 15 residues. Germline V gene lookup returns CDR1 SGHVS and CDR2 FNYEAQ. CDR3 sequence (DNA): TGTGCCAGCAGCTCCCAGACTAGTGCCGCAGATACGCAGTATTTT. Translating gives CASSSQTSAADTQYF.

The V gene is TRBV19, the J gene TRBJ2-2, with TRBD2 matching 7 bases. CDR3 size: 14 residues. Looked up from germline, CDR1 is LNHDA and CDR2 is SQIVND (reference sequence). Trimming removed 2 bases from V and 6 bases from J; junction bases left unmatched: 3. CDR3 sequence (DNA): TGTGCCAGTAGTATACTAGCGGACTCCGGGGAGCTGTTTTTT. This sequence encodes CASSILADSGELFF.

This clone is a singleton in its sample. The J gene is TRBJ2-1, the V gene TRBV28; no firm D call. The CDR3 length is 14 residues. Germline values: CDR1 MDHEN, CDR2 SYDVKM. V lost 2 bases and J 9 bases, leaving 14 bases between the germline ends. The DNA for the CDR3 is TGTGCCAGCAGTTTAAACAGTCCTACAAGTGAGCAGTTCTTC. Its protein product is CASSLNSPTSEQFF. Variable domain in full (rest from reference TRBV28 and TRBJ2-1): DVKVTQSSRYLVKRTGEKVFLECVQDMDHENMFWYRQDPGLGLRLIYFSYDVKMKEKGDIPEGYSVSREKKERFSLILESASTNQTSMYLCASSLNSPTSEQFFGPGTRLTVL.

The J gene is TRBJ2-5, the V gene TRBV15; TRBD1 matches at 8 bases. In germline, CDR1 is LNHNV, CDR2 YYDKDF (reference sequence). J lost 1 base, V lost 1 base, and 2 bases had no gene match. CDR3 length: 15 amino acids. DNA for the CDR3: TGTGCCACCAGCAGAGGACAGGGGAGCCAAGAGACCCAGTACTTC. It specifies CATSRGQGSQETQYF.

The chain couples TRBV9 to TRBJ2-3; the match to TRBD2 covers 8 bases. V lost 3 bases to trimming and J lost 2 bases; unmatched junction nucleotides: 2. CDR1 is SGDLS and CDR2 is YYNGEE in the germline V gene. This CDR3 spans 14 amino acids. CDR3 in DNA: TGTGCCAGCAGCGAAGCGGGAGTCACAGATACGCAGTATTTT. Translated, it gives CASSEAGVTDTQYF.

This clone was found a few times. This chain links TRBV5-4 with TRBJ2-5; tentative D call: TRBD2 (6 bases). This CDR3 is built from 16 residues. The V end was cut by 3 bases, the J end by 4 bases, with 19 bases between. Germline-derived CDR1 and CDR2 are SGHNT and YYREEE (reference sequence). In DNA, the CDR3 is TGTGCCAGCAGCTACCGGGTGGGAGGTAGGGCAGAGACCCAGTACTTC. Translated, it gives CASSYRVGGRAETQYF. Looking up the rest from reference TRBV5-4 and TRBJ2-5 gives the full variable domain: ETGVTQSPTHLIKTRGQQVTLRCSSQSGHNTVSWYQQALGQGPQFIFQYYREEENGRGNFPPRFSGLQFPNYSSELNVNALELDDSALYLCASSYRVGGRAETQYFGPGTRLLVL.

The chain has TRBV27 and TRBJ2-1; D perhaps matches TRBD2 (5 bases). V shed 0 bases and J shed 0 bases, with 6 bases lying between them. Germline V gene sequence: CDR1 MNHEY, CDR2 SMNVEV (reference sequence). The CDR3 consists of 15 residues. For the CDR3, the DNA is TGTGCCAGCAGTTTATCCGGGAACTCCTACAATGAGCAGTTCTTC. It encodes CASSLSGNSYNEQFF.

The rearrangement uses TRBV6-6 and TRBJ1-3; a weak D match, TRBD1 (5 bases). V dropped 6 bases and J dropped 4 bases, with 13 bases sitting between them. Germline CDR1 MNHNY, CDR2 SVGAGI (reference sequence). CDR3 length: 14 residues. The chain's CDR3 is CASSLPDNGNTIYF. The DNA of the CDR3 is TGTGCCAGCAGCCTGCCGGACAACGGAAACACCATATATTTT.